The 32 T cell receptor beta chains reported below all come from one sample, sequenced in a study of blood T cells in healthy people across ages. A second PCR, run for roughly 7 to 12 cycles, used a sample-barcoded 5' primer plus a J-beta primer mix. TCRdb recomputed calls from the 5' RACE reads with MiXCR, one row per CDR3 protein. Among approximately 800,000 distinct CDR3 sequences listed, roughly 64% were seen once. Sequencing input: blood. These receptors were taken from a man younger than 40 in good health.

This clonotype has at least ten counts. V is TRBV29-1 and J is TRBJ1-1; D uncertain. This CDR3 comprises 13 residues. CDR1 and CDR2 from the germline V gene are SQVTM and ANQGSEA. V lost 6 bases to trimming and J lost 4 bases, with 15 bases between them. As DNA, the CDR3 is TGCAGCGTGTCAGGTTGGGATAGCACTGAAGCTTTCTTT. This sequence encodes CSVSGWDSTEAFF.

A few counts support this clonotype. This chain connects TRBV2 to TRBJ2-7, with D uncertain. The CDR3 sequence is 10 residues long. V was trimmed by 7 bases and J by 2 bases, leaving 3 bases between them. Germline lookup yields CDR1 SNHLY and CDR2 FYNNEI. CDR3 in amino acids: CASKTYEQYF. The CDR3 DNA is TGTGCCAGCAAGACCTACGAGCAGTACTTC.

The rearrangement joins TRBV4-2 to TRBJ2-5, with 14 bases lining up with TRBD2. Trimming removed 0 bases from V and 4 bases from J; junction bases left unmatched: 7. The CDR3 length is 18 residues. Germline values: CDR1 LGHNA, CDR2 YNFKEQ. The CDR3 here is CASSQEAAGTSGGETQYF. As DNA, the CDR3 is TGTGCCAGCAGCCAAGAGGCTGCCGGGACTAGCGGGGGAGAGACCCAGTACTTC.

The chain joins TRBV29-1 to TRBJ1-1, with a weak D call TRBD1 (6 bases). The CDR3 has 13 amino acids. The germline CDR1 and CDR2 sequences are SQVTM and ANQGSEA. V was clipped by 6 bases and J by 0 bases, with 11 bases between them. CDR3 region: CSVHRAMNTEAFF. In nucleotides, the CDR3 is TGCAGCGTACACAGGGCTATGAACACTGAAGCTTTCTTT. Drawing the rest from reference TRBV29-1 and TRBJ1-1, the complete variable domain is SAVISQKPSRDICQRGTSLTIQCQVDSQVTMMFWYRQQPGQSLTLIATANQGSEATYESGFVIDKFPISRPNLTFSTLTVSNMSPEDSSIYLCSVHRAMNTEAFFGQGTRLTVV.

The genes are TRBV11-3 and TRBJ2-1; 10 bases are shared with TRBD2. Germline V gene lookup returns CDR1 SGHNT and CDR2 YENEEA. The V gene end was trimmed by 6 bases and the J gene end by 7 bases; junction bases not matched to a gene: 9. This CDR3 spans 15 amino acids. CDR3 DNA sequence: TGTGCCAGCAGTCCGAAAGCGGGGGGGCCTAATGAGCAGTTCTTC. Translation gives CASSPKAGGPNEQFF.

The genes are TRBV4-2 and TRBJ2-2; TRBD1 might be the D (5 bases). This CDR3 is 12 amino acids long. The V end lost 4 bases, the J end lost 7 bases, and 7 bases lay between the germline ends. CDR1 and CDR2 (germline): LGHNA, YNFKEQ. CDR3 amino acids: CASSLDSGELFF. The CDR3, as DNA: TGTGCCAGCAGCCTCGACAGCGGGGAGCTGTTTTTT.

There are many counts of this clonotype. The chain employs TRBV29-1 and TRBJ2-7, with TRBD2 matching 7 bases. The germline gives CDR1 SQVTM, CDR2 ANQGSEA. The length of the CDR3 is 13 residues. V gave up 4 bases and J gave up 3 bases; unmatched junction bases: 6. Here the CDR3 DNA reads TGCAGCGTTGGAAGGGAGGGGTTCTACGAGCAGTACTTC. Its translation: CSVGREGFYEQYF.

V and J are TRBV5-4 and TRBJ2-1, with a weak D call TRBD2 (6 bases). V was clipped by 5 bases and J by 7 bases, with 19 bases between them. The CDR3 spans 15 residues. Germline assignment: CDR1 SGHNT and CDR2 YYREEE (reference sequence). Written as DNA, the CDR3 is TGTGCCAGCAGGCTAGCGTTTAGTTCTTGGAATGAGCAGTTCTTC. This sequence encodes CASRLAFSSWNEQFF. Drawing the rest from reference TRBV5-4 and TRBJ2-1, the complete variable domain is ETGVTQSPTHLIKTRGQQVTLRCSSQSGHNTVSWYQQALGQGPQFIFQYYREEENGRGNFPPRFSGLQFPNYSSELNVNALELDDSALYLCASRLAFSSWNEQFFGPGTRLTVL.

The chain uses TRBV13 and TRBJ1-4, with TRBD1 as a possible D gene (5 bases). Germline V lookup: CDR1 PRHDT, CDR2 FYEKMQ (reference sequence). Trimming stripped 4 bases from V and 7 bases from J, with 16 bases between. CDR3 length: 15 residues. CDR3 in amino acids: CASSSGGGVGEKLFF. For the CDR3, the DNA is TGTGCCAGCAGCTCCGGCGGGGGAGTTGGTGAAAAACTGTTTTTT.

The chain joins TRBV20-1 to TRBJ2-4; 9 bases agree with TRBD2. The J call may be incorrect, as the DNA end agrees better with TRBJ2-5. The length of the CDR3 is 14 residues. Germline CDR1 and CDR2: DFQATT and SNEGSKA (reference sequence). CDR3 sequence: CSAPSGVFQETQYF. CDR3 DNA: TGCAGTGCCCCTAGCGGGGTGTTCCAAGAGACCCAGTACTTC.

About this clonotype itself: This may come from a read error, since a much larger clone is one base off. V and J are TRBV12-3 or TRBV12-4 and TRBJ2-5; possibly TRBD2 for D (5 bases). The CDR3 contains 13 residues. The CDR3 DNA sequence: TGTGCCAGCAGAGAAGAGGGCTGGGAGACCCTGTACTTC. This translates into CASREEGWETLYF.

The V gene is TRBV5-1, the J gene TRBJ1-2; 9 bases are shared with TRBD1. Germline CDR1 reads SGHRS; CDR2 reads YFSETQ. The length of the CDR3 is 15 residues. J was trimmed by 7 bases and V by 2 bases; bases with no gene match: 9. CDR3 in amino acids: CASSFIPGQGSGYTF. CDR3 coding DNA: TGCGCCAGCAGCTTCATCCCGGGACAGGGCTCTGGCTACACCTTC.

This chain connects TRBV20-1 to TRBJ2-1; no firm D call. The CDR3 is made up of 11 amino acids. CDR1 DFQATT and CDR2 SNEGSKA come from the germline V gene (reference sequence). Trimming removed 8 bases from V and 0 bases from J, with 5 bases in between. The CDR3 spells CSSTSYNEQFF. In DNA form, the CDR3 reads TGCAGTAGTACCTCCTACAATGAGCAGTTCTTC.

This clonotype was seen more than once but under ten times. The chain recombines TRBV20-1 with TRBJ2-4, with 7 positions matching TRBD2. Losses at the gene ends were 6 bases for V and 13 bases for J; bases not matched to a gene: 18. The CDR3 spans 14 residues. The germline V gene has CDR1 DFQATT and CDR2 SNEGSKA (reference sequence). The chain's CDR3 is CSAFHGEREDSQYF. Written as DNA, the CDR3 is TGCAGTGCCTTCCATGGGGAGCGGGAAGACTCGCAGTACTTC.

The chain's CDR3 is CSAREGRRCEQYF. In DNA form, the CDR3 reads TGCAGTGCTAGAGAGGGACGGCGATGCGAGCAGTACTTC. The chain is built from TRBV20-1 and TRBJ2-7; either TRBD1 or TRBD2 may supply D (5 bases each). The CDR3 contains 13 residues. V lost 0 bases, J lost 6 bases, and 12 bases lay in between. CDR1 is DFQATT, CDR2 SNEGSKA, per germline (reference sequence).

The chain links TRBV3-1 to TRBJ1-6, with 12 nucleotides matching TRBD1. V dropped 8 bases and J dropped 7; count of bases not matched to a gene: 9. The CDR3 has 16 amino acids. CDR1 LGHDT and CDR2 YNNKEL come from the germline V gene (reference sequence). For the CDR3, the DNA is TGTGCCAGCTCCCGGGGACAGGGGGCGAAGAATTCACCCCTCCACTTT. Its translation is CASSRGQGAKNSPLHF.

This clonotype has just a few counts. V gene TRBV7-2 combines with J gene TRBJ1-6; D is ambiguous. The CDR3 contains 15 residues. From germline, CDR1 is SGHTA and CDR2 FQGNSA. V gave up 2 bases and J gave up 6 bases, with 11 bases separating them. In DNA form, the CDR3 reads TGTGCCAGCAGCTTATTCGGGGAAGCTAATTCACCCCTCCACTTT. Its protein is CASSLFGEANSPLHF.

The CDR3 loop is CASSPTGGNNEQFF. The CDR3 DNA sequence: TGTGCCAGCAGCCCTACTGGAGGGAACAATGAGCAGTTCTTC. The chain carries TRBV7-3 and TRBJ2-1; maybe TRBD2 (6 bases). Germline loops: CDR1 SGHTA, CDR2 FQGTGA. V was shortened by 5 bases and J by 5 bases, with 13 bases between the two germline ends. This CDR3 has 14 amino acids. The full variable domain, its missing parts supplied by reference TRBV7-3 and TRBJ2-1, is GAGVSQTPSNKVTEKGKYVELRCDPISGHTALYWYRQSLGQGPEFLIYFQGTGAADDSGLPNDRFFAVRPEGSVSTLKIQRTERGDSAVYLCASSPTGGNNEQFFGPGTRLTVL.

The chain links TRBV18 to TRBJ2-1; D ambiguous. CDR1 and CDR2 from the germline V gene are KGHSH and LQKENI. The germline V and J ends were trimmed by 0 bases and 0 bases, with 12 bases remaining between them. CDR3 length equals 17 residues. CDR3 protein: CASSPPGPVSSYNEQFF. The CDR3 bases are TGTGCCAGCTCACCACCGGGCCCCGTGAGCTCCTACAATGAGCAGTTCTTC.

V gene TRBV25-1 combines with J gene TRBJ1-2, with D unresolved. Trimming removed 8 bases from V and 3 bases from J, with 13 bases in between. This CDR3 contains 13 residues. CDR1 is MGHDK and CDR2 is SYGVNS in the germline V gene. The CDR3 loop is CASSPGKYYGYTF. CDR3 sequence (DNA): TGTGCCAGCTCGCCTGGAAAGTACTATGGCTACACCTTC.

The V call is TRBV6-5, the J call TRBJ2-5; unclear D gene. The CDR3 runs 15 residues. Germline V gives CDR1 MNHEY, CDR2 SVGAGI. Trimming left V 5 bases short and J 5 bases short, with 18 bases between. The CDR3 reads CASSPRNGLGETQYF. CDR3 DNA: TGTGCCAGCAGTCCTCGCAACGGCTTGGGGGAGACCCAGTACTTC.

The CDR3 bases are TGCAGCGTTGTACCAGGGATCGAGACCCAGTACTTC. As protein: CSVVPGIETQYF. V and J are TRBV29-1 and TRBJ2-5, with D maybe TRBD1 (5 bases). V lost 4 bases, J lost 5 bases, and 11 bases lay in between. Looked up from germline, CDR1 is SQVTM and CDR2 is ANQGSEA. There are 12 residues in the CDR3.

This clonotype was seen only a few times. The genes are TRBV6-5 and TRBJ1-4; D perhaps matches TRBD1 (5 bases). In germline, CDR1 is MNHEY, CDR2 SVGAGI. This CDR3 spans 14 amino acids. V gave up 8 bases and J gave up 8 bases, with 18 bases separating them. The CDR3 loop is CASQLRGAGEKLFF. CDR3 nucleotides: TGTGCCAGCCAATTAAGAGGGGCGGGGGAAAAACTGTTTTTT.

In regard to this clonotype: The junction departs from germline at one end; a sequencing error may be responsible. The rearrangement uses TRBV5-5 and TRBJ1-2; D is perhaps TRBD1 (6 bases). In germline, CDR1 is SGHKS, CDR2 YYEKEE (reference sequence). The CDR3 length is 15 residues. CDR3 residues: CASSQGSQGNCGYTF. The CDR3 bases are TGTGCCAGCAGCCAAGGTTCCCAGGGGAACTGTGGCTACACCTTC.

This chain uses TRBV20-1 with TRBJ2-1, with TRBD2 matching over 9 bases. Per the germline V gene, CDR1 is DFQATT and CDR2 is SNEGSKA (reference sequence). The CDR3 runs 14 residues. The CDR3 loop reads CRVRLGGRANEQFF. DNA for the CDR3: TGCAGAGTTCGACTCGGCGGGAGGGCCAACGAGCAGTTCTTC.

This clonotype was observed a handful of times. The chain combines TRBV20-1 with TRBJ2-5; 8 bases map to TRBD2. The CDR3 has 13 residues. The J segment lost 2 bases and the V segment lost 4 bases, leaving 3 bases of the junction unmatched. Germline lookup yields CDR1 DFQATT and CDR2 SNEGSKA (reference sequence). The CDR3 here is CSAITSGQETQYF. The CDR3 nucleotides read TGCAGTGCTATTACTAGCGGACAAGAGACCCAGTACTTC.

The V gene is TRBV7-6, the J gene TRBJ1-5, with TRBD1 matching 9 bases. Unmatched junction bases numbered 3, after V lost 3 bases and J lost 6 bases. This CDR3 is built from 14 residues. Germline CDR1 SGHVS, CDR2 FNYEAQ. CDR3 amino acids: CASSLTGGGQPQHF. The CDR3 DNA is TGTGCCAGCAGCTTGACAGGGGGTGGTCAGCCCCAGCATTTT.

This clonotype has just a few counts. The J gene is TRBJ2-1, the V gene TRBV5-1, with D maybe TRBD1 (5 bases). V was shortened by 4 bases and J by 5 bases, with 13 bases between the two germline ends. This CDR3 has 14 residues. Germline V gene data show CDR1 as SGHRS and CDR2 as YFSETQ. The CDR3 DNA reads TGCGCCAGCAGCACGTGGGGCCCTGACAATGAGCAGTTCTTC. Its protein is CASSTWGPDNEQFF. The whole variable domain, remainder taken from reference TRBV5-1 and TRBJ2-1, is KAGVTQTPRYLIKTRGQQVTLSCSPISGHRSVSWYQQTPGQGLQFLFEYFSETQRNKGNFPGRFSGRQFSNSRSEMNVSTLELGDSALYLCASSTWGPDNEQFFGPGTRLTVL.

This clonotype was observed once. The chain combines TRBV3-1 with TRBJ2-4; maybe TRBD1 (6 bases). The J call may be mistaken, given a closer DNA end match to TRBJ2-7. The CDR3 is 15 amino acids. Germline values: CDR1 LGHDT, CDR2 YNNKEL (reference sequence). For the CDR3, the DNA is TGTGCCAGCAGCCAAGAGATAACAGGGTTGTACGAGCAGTACTTC. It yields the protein CASSQEITGLYEQYF.

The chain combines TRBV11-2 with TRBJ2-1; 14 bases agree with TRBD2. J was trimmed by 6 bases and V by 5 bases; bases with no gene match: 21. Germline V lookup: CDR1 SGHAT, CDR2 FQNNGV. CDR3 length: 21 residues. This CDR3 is CASSPYLARRLAGGSSNEQFF. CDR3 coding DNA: TGTGCCAGCAGCCCTTATTTGGCCCGAAGACTAGCGGGGGGGTCATCCAATGAGCAGTTCTTC. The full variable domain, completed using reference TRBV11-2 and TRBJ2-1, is EAGVAQSPRYKIIEKRQSVAFWCNPISGHATLYWYQQILGQGPKLLIQFQNNGVVDDSQLPKDRFSAERLKGVDSTLKIQPAKLEDSAVYLCASSPYLARRLAGGSSNEQFFGPGTRLTVL.

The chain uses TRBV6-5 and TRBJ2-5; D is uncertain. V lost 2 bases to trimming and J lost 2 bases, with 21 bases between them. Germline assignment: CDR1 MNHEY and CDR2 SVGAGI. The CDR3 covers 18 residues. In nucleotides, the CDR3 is TGTGCCAGCAGTTACCACGGGCTACCGCCCGCGTTACAAGAGACCCAGTACTTC. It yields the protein CASSYHGLPPALQETQYF.

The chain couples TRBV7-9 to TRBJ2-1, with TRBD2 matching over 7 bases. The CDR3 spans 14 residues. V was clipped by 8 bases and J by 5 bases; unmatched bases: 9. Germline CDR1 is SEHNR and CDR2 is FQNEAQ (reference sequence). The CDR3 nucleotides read TGTGCCAGCGGGGGAGGAGGGAGGGACAATGAGCAGTTCTTC. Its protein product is CASGGGGRDNEQFF. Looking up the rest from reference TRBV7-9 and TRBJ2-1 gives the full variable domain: DTGVSQNPRHKITKRGQNVTFRCDPISEHNRLYWYRQTLGQGPEFLTYFQNEAQLEKSRLLSDRFSAERPKGSFSTLEIQRTEQGDSAMYLCASGGGGRDNEQFFGPGTRLTVL.